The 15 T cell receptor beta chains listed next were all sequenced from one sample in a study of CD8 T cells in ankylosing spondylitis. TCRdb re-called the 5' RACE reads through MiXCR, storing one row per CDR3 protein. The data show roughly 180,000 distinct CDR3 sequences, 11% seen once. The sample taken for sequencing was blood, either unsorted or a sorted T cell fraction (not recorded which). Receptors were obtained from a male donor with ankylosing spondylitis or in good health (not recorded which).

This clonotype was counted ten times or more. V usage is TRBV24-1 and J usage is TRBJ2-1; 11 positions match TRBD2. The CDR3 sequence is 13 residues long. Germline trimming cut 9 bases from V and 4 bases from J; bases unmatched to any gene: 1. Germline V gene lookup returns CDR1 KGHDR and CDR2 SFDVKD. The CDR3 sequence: CATSSGRYNEQFF. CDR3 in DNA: TGTGCCACCTCTAGCGGGAGGTACAATGAGCAGTTCTTC.

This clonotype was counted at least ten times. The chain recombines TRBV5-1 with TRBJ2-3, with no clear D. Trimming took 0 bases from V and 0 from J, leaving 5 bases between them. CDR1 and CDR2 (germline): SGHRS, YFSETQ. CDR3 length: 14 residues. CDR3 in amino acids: CASSLDRSTDTQYF. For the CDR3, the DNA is TGCGCCAGCAGCTTGGACAGAAGCACAGATACGCAGTATTTT.

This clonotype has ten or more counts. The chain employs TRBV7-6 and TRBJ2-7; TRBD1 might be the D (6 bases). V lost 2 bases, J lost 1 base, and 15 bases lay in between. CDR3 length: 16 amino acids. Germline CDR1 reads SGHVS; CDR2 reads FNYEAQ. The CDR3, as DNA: TGTGCCAGCAGCTTAACTCTGACAGGTCTATCCTACGAGCAGTACTTC. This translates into CASSLTLTGLSYEQYF.

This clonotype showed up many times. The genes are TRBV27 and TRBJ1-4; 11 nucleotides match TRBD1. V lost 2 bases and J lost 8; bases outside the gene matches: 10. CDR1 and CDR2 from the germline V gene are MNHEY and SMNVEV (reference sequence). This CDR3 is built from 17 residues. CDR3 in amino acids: CASSLAGQGAVGEKLFF. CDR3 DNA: TGTGCCAGCAGTTTAGCCGGACAGGGGGCGGTAGGGGAAAAACTGTTTTTT.

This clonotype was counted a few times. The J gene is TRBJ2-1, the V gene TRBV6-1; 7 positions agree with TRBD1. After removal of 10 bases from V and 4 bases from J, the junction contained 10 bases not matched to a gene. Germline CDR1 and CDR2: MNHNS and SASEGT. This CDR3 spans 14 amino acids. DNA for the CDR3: TGTGCCACCCACCAGGGGACAGAGTACAATGAGCAGTTCTTC. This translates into CATHQGTEYNEQFF.

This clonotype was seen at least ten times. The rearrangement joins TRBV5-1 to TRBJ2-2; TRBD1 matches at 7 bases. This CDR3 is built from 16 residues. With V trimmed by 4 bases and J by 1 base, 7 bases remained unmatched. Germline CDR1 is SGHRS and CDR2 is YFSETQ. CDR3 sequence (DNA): TGCGCCAGCAGCGCCGAGGGGGCGCGGAACACCGGGGAGCTGTTTTTT. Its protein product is CASSAEGARNTGELFF.

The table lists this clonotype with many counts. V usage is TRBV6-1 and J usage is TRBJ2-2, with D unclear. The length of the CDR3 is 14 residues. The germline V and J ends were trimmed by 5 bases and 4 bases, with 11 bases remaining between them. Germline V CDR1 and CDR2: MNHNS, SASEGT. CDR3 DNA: TGTGCCAGCAGTAGGGCCGGAAGCACCGGGGAGCTGTTTTTT. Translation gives CASSRAGSTGELFF.

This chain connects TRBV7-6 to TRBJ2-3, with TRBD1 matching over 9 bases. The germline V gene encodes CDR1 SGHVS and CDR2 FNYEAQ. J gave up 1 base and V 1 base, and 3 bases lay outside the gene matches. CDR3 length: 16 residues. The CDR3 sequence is CASSLGTGGGTDTQYF. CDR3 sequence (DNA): TGTGCCAGCAGCTTAGGAACAGGGGGCGGCACAGATACGCAGTATTTT. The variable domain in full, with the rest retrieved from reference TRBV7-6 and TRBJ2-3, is GAGVSQSPRYKVTKRGQDVALRCDPISGHVSLYWYRQALGQGPEFLTYFNYEAQQDKSGLPNDRFSAERPEGSISTLTIQRTEQRDSAMYRCASSLGTGGGTDTQYFGPGTRLTVL.

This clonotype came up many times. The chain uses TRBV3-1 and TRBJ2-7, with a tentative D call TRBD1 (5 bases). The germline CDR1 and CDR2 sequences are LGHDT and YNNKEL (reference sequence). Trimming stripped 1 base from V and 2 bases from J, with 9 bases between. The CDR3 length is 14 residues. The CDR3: CASSQGGRAYEQYF. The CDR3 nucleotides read TGTGCCAGCAGCCAAGGGGGCAGAGCCTACGAGCAGTACTTC.

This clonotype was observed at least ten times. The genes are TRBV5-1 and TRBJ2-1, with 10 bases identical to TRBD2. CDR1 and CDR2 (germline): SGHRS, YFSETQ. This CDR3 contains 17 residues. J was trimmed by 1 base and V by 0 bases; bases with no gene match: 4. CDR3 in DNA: TGCGCCAGCAGCTTGGGTAGCGGGGGGACATCCTACAATGAGCAGTTCTTC. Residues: CASSLGSGGTSYNEQFF.

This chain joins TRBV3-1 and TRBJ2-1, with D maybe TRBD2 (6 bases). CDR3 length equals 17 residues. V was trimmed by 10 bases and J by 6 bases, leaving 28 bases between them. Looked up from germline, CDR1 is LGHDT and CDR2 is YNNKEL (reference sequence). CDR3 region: CATCQGAIAEALNEQFF. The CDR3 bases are TGTGCCACCTGCCAAGGGGCCATAGCGGAAGCTCTCAATGAGCAGTTCTTC.

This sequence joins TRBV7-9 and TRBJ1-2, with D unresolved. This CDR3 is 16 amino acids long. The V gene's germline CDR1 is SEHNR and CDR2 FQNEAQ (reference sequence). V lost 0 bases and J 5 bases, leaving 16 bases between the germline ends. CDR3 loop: CASSLAEGGIGYGYTF. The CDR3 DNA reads TGTGCCAGCAGCTTAGCCGAGGGAGGGATCGGATATGGCTACACCTTC. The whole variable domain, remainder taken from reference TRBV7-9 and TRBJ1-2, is DTGVSQNPRHKITKRGQNVTFRCDPISEHNRLYWYRQTLGQGPEFLTYFQNEAQLEKSRLLSDRFSAERPKGSFSTLEIQRTEQGDSAMYLCASSLAEGGIGYGYTFGSGTRLTVV.

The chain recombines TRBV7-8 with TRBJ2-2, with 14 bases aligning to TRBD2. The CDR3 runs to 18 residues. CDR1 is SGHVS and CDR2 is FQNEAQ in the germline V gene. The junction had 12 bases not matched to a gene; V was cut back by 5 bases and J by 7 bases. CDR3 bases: TGTGCCAGCAGCCCGGGGACTAGCGGGAGAGGAAGGGGCGGGGAGCTGTTTTTT. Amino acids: CASSPGTSGRGRGGELFF.

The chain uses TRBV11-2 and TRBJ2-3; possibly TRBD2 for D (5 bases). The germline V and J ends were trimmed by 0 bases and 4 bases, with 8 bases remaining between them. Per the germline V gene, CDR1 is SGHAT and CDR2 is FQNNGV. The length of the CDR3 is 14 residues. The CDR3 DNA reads TGTGCCAGCAGCTTAGATCGGAGGTCAGATACGCAGTATTTT. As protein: CASSLDRRSDTQYF.

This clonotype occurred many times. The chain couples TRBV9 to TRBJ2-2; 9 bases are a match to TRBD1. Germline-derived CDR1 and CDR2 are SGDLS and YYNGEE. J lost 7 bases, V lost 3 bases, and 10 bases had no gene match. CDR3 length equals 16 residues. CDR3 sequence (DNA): TGTGCCAGCAGCGCCCGGGACAGGGCTGAAGGCGGGGAGCTGTTTTTT. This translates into CASSARDRAEGGELFF.